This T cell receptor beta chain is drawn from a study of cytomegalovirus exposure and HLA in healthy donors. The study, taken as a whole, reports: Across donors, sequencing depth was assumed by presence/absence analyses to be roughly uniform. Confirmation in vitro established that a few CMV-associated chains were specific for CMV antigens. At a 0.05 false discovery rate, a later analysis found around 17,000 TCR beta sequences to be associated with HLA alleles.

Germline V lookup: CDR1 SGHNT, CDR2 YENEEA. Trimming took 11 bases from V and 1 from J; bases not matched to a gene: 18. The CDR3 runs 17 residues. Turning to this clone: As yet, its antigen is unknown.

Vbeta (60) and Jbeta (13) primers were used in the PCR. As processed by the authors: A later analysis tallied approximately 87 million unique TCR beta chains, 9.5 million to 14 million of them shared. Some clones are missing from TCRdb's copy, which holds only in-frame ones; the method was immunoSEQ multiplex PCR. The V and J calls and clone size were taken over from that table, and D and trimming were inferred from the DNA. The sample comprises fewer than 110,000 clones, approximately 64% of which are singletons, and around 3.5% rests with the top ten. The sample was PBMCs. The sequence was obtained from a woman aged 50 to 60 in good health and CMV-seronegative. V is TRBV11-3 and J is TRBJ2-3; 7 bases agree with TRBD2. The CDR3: CAQCALVGRVGTDTQYF. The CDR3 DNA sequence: TGTGCCCAGTGTGCTCTAGTGGGGAGGGTTGGCACAGATACGCAGTATTTT.